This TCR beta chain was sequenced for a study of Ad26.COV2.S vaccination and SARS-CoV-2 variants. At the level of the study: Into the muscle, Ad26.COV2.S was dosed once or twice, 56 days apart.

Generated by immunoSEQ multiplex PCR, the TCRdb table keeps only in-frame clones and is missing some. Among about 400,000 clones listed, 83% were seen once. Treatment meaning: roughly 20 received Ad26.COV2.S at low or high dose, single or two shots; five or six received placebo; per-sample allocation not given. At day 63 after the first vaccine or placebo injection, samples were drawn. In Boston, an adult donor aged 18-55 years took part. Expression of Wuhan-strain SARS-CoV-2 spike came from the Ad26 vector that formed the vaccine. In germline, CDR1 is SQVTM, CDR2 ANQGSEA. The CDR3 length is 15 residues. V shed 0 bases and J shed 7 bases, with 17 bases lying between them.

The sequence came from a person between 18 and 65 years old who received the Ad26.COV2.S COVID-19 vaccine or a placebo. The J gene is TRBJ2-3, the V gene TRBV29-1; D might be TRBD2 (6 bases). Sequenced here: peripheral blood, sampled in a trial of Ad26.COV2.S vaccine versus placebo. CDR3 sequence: CSVEDGGLPANTQYF. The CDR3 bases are TGCAGCGTTGAAGATGGGGGGTTGCCGGCAAATACGCAGTATTTT.